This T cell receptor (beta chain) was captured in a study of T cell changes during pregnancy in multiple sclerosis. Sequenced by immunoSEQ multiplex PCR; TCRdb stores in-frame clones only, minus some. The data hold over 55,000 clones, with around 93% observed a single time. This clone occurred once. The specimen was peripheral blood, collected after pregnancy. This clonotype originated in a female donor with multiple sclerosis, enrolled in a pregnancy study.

CDR3 residues: CASSFSGTTPYEQYF. CDR3 nucleotide sequence: TGTGCCAGCAGCTTCTCCGGGACTACTCCCTACGAGCAGTACTTC. The J gene is TRBJ2-7, the V gene TRBV7-9; 7 nucleotides agree with TRBD2. The CDR3 is made up of 15 amino acids. Germline lookup yields CDR1 SEHNR and CDR2 FQNEAQ (reference sequence). The junction had 7 bases not matched to a gene; V was cut back by 3 bases and J by 2 bases.